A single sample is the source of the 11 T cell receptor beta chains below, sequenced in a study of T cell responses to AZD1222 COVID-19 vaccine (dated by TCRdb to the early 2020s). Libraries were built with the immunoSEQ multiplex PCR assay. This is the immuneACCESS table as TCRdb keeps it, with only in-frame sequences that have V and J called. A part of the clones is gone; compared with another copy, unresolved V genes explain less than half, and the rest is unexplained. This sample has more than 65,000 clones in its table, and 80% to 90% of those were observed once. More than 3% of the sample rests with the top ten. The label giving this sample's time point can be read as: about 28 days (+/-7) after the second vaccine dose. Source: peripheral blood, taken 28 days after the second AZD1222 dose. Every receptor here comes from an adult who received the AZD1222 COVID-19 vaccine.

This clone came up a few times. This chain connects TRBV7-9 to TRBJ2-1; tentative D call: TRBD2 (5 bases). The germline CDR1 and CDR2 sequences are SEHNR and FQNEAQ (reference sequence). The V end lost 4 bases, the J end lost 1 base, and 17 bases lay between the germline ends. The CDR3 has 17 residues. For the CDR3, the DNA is TGTGCCAGCAGCTATACTTTCCGGGGAAAGTCCTACAATGAGCAGTTCTTC. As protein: CASSYTFRGKSYNEQFF.

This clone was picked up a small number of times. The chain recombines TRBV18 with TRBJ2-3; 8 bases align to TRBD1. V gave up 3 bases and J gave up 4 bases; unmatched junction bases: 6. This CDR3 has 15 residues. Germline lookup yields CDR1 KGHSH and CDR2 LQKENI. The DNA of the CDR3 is TGTGCCAGCTCACCCGGGCCAGGGGGCGCAGATACGCAGTATTTT. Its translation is CASSPGPGGADTQYF. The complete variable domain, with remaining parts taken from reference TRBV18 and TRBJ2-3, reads NAGVMQNPRHLVRRRGQEARLRCSPMKGHSHVYWYRQLPEEGLKFMVYLQKENIIDESGMPKERFSAEFPKEGPSILRIQQVVRGDSAAYFCASSPGPGGADTQYFGPGTRLTVL.

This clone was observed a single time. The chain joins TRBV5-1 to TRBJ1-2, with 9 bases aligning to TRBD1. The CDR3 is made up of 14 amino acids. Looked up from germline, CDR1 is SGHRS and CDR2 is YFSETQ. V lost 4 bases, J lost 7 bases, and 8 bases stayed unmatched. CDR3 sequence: CASSPTGGNGGYTF. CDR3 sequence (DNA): TGCGCCAGCAGCCCGACAGGGGGGAACGGTGGCTACACCTTC.

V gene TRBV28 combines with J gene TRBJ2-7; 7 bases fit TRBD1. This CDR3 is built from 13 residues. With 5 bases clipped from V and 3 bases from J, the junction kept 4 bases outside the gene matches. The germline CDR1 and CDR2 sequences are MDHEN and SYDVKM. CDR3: CASSNRDSYEQYF. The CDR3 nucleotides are TGTGCCAGCAGTAACCGGGACAGCTACGAGCAGTACTTC.

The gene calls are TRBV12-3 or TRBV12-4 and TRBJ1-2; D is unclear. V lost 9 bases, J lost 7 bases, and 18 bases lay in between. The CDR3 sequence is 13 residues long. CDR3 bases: TGTGCCAGTACCGCCCTAAGGAGCGGTGGCTACACCTTC. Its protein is CASTALRSGGYTF.

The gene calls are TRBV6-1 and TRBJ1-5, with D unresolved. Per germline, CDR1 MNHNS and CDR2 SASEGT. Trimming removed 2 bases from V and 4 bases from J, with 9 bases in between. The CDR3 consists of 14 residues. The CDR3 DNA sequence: TGTGCCAGCAGTGAAATTGGGCGAAATCAGCCCCAGCATTTT. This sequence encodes CASSEIGRNQPQHF.

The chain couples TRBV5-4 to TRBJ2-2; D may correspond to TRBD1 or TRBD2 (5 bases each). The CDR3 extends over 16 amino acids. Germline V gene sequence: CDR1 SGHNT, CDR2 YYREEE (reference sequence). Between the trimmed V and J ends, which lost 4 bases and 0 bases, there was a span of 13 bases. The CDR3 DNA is TGTGCCAGCAGCCGGGGCAGGACAACGAACACCGGGGAGCTGTTTTTT. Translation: CASSRGRTTNTGELFF.

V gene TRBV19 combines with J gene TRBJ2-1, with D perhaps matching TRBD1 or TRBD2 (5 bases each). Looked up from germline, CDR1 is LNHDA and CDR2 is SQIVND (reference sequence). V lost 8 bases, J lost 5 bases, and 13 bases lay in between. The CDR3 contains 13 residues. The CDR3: CASCTGADNEQFF. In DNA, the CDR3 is TGTGCCAGTTGTACCGGGGCTGACAATGAGCAGTTCTTC.

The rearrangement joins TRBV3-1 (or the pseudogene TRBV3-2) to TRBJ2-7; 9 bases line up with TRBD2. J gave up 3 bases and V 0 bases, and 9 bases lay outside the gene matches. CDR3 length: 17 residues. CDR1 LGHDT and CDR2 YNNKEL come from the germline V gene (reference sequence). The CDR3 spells CASSQDLSGRSLYEQYF. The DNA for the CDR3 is TGTGCCAGCAGCCAAGATTTAAGCGGGAGGTCCCTCTACGAGCAGTACTTC.

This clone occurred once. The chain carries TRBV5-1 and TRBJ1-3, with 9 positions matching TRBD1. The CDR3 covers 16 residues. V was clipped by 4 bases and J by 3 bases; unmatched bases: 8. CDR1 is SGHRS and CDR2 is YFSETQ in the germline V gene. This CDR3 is CASSRWTGADGNTIYF. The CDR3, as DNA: TGCGCCAGCAGCCGATGGACAGGGGCTGATGGAAACACCATATATTTT.

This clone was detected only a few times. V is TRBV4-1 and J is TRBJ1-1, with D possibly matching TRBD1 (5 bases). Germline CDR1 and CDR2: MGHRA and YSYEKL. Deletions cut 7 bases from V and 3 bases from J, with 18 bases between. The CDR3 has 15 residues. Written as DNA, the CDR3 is TGCGCCAGCACCCAGGGAGACAGCCGAGACACTGAAGCTTTCTTT. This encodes CASTQGDSRDTEAFF.